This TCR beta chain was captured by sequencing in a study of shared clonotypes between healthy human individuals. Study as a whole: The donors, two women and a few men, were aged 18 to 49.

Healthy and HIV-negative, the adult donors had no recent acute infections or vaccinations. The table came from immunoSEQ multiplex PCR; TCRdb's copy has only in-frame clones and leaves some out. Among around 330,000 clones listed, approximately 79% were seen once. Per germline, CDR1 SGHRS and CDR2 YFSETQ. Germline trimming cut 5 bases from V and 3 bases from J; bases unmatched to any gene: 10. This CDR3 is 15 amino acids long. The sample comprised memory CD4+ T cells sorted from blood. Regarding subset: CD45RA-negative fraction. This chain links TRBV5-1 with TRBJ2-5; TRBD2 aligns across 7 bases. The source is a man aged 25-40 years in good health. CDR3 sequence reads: CASSSGGRAEETQYF. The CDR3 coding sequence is TGCGCCAGCAGTAGTGGCGGGAGAGCAGAAGAGACCCAGTACTTC.